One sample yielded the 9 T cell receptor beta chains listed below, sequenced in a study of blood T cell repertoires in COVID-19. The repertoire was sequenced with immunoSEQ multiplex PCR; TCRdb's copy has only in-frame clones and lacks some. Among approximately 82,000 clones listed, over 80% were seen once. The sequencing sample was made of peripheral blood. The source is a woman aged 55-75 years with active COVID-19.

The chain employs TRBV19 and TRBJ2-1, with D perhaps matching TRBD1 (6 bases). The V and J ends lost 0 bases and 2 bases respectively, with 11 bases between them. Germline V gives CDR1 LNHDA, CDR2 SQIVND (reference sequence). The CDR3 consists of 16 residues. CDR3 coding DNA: TGTGCCAGTAGTATAGACCAGGGGAGCGCCTACAATGAGCAGTTCTTC. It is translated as CASSIDQGSAYNEQFF.

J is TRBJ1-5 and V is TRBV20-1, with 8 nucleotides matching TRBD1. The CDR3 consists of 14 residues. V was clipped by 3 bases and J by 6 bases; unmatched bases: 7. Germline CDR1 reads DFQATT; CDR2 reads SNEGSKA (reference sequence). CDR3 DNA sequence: TGCAGTGCTAGTCAGGGGGCGCTCGGTCAGCCCCAGCATTTT. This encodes CSASQGALGQPQHF.

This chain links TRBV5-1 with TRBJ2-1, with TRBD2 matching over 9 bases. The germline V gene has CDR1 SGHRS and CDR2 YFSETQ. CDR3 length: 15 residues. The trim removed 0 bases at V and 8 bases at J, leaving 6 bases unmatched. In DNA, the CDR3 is TGCGCCAGCAGCTTGGAGGGCGGGAGGGTAGATGAGCAGTTCTTC. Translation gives CASSLEGGRVDEQFF.

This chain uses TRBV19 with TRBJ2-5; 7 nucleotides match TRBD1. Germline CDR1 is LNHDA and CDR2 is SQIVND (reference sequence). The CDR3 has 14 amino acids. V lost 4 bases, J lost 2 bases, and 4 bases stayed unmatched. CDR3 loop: CASSKRDRQETQYF. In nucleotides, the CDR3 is TGTGCCAGTAGTAAACGGGACAGACAAGAGACCCAGTACTTC. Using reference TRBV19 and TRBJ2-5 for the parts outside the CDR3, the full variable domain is DGGITQSPKYLFRKEGQNVTLSCEQNLNHDAMYWYRQDPGQGLRLIYYSQIVNDFQKGDIAEGYSVSREKKESFPLTVTSAQKNPTAFYLCASSKRDRQETQYFGPGTRLLVL.

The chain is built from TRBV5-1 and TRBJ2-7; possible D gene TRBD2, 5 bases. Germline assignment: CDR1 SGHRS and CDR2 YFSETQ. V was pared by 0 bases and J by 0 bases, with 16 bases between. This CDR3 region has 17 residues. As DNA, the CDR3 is TGCGCCAGCAGCTTGGAAGACCCGGGAAGTTTCTCCTACGAGCAGTACTTC. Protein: CASSLEDPGSFSYEQYF.

The CDR3 reads CASSQGVSYEQYF. Written as DNA, the CDR3 is TGTGCCAGCAGCCAGGGGGTCTCCTACGAGCAGTACTTC. The chain employs TRBV6-5 and TRBJ2-7; the match to TRBD1 covers 7 bases. The CDR3 sequence is 13 residues long. The germline V gene has CDR1 MNHEY and CDR2 SVGAGI. J was trimmed by 0 bases and V by 6 bases; bases with no gene match: 2.

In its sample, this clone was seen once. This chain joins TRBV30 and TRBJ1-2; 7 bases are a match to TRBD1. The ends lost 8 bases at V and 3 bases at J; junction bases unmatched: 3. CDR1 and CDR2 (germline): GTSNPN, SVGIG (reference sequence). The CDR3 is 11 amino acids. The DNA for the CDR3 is TGTGCCCGGGACAGCTACTATGGCTACACCTTC. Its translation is CARDSYYGYTF.

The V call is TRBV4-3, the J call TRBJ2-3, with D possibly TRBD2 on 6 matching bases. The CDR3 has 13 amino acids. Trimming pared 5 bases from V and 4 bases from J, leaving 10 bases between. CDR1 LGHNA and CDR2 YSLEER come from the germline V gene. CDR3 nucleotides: TGCGCCAGCAGCGTCCGGAGGGCAGATACGCAGTATTTT. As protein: CASSVRRADTQYF.

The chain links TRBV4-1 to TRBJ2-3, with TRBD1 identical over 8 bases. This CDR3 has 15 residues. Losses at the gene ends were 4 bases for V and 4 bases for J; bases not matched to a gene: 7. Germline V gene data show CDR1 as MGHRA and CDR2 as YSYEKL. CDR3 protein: CASSRGQGQADTQYF. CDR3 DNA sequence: TGCGCCAGCAGCCGAGGTCAGGGACAGGCAGATACGCAGTATTTT.